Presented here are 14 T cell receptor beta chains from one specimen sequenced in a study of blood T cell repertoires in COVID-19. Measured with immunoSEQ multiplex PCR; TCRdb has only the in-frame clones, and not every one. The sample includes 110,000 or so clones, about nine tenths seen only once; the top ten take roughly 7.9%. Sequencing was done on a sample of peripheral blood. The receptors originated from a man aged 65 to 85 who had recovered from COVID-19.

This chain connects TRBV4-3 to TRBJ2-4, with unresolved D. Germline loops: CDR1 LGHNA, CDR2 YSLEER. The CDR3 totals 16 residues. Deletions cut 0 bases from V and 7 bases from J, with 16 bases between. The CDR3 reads CASSQETGALGNIQYF. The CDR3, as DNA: TGCGCCAGCAGCCAAGAGACCGGAGCCCTCGGGAACATTCAGTACTTC.

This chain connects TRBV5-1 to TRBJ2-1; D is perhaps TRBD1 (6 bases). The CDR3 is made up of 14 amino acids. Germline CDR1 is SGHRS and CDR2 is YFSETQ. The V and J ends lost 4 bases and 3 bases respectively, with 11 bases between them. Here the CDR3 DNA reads TGCGCCAGCAGCGAAGGACAGCTCTACAATGAGCAGTTCTTC. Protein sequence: CASSEGQLYNEQFF.

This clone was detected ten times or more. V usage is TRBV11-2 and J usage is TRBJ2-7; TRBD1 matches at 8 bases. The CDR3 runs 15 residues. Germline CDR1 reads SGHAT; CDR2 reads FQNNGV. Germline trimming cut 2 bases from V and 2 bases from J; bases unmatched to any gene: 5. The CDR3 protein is CASSLRGTGPYEQYF. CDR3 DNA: TGTGCCAGCAGCTTACGGGGGACAGGACCCTACGAGCAGTACTTC.

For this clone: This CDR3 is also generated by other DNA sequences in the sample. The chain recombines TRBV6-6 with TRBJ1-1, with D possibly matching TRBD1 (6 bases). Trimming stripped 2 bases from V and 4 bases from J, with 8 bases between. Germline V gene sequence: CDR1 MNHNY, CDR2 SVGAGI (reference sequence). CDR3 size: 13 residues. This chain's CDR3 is CASSYRGGTEAFF. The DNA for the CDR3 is TGTGCCAGCAGTTACAGAGGGGGCACTGAAGCTTTCTTT.

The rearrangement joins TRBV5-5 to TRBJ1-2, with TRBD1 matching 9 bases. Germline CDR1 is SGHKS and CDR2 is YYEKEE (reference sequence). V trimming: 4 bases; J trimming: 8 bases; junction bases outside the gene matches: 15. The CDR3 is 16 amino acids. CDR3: CASSLSGTGLLWGYTF. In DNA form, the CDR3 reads TGTGCCAGCAGCCTCTCCGGGACAGGGTTGCTATGGGGCTACACCTTC.

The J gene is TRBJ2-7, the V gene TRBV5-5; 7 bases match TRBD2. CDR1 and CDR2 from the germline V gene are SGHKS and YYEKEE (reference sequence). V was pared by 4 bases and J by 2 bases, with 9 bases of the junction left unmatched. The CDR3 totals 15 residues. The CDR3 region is CASSPYWGGPYEQYF. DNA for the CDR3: TGTGCCAGCAGCCCATACTGGGGGGGTCCCTACGAGCAGTACTTC.

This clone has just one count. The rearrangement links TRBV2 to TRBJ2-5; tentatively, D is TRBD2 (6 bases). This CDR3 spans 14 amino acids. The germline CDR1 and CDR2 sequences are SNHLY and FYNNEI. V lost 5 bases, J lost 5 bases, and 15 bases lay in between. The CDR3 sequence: CASSWGLPAETQYF. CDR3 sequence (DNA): TGTGCCAGCAGTTGGGGACTTCCCGCGGAGACCCAGTACTTC.

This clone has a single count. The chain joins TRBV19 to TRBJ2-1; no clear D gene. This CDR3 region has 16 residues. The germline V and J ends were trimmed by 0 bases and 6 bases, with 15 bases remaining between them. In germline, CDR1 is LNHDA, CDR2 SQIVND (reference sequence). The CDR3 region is CASSIDGFPVANEQFF. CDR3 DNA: TGTGCCAGTAGTATAGATGGCTTCCCCGTAGCCAATGAGCAGTTCTTC.

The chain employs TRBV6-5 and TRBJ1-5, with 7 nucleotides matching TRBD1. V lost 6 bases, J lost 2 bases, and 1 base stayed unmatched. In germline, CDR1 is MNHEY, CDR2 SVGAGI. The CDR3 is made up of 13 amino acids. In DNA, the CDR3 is TGTGCCAGCAGGGGACAGCGCAATCAGCCCCAGCATTTT. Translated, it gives CASRGQRNQPQHF.

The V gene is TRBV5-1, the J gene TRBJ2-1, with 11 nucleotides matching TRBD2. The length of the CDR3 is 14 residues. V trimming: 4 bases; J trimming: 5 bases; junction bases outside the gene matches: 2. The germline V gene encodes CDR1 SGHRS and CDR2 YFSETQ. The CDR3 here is CASSMGLADNEQFF. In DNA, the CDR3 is TGCGCCAGCAGCATGGGACTAGCGGACAATGAGCAGTTCTTC.

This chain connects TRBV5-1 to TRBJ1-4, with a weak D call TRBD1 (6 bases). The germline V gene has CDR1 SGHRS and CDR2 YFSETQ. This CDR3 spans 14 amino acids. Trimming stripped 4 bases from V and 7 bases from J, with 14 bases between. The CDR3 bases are TGCGCCAGCAGCGGCAGGGGAGGGGGTGAAAAACTGTTTTTT. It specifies CASSGRGGGEKLFF.

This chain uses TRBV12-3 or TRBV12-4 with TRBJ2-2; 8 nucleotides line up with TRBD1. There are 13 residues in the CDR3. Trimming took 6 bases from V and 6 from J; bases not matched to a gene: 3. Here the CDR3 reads CASRQQGAGELFF. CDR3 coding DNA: TGTGCCAGCAGGCAACAGGGGGCCGGGGAGCTGTTTTTT.

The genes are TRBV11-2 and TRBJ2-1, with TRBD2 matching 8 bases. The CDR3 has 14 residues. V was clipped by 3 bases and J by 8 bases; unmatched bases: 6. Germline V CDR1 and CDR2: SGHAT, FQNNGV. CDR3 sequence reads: CASSFRSGSDEQFF. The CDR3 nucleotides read TGTGCCAGCAGCTTTCGCAGCGGGAGTGATGAGCAGTTCTTC.

CDR3 bases: TGTGCCAGCAGCTTAGTCAGGGACACTGAAGCTTTCTTT. Protein product: CASSLVRDTEAFF. V gene TRBV7-8 combines with J gene TRBJ1-1, with a tentative D call TRBD1 (5 bases). The V and J ends lost 1 base and 3 bases respectively, with 6 bases between them. The CDR3 runs to 13 residues. Germline V CDR1 and CDR2: SGHVS, FQNEAQ.